These 8 T cell receptor beta chains share one sample of origin, sequenced in a study of tumor T cells in aggressive B-cell lymphoma. Profiling relied on immunoSEQ multiplex PCR, and the TCRdb table lists in-frame clones only, not all of them. The sample holds around 560 clones, less than 90% seen once. The sequenced sample consisted of tumor tissue. These receptors all stem from an adult with diffuse large B cell lymphoma.

About this clone itself: One end of the junction fails to match germline, which may point to a read error. This rearrangement joins TRBV7-9 to TRBJ2-5; D remains ambiguous. CDR1 is SEHNR, CDR2 FQNEAQ, per germline (reference sequence). This CDR3 is 11 amino acids long. The CDR3 bases are TGTGCCAGCAGCTCCGCAGAGACTCAGTACTTC. Protein sequence: CASSSAETQYF.

This chain uses TRBV29-1 with TRBJ2-7; D is possibly TRBD1 (6 bases). CDR3 length: 12 amino acids. The germline V gene has CDR1 SQVTM and CDR2 ANQGSEA. Trimming shortened V by 2 bases and J by 6 bases, and 11 bases separated the two germline ends. The CDR3 here is CSVERQGSEQYF. CDR3 bases: TGCAGCGTTGAACGGCAGGGGAGCGAGCAGTACTTC.

The count of this clone is one. The chain combines TRBV2 with TRBJ2-5; 11 bases line up with TRBD1. CDR3 size: 14 residues. Germline-derived CDR1 and CDR2 are SNHLY and FYNNEI. After removal of 6 bases from V and 6 bases from J, the junction contained 6 bases not matched to a gene. As DNA, the CDR3 is TGTGCCAGCAGGGTCGGACAGGGGGCTCAGACCCAGTACTTC. It is translated as CASRVGQGAQTQYF.

The V and J genes are TRBV7-9 and TRBJ2-1; D possibly corresponds to TRBD1 (6 bases). The CDR3 contains 14 residues. Germline V gene sequence: CDR1 SEHNR, CDR2 FQNEAQ (reference sequence). V was trimmed by 7 bases and J by 8 bases, leaving 18 bases between them. The CDR3: CASTYRVGYYEQFF. The CDR3 DNA sequence: TGTGCCAGCACGTACAGGGTAGGGTACTATGAGCAGTTCTTC.

This chain uses TRBV10-3 with TRBJ1-5; 7 bases match TRBD1. Germline V CDR1 and CDR2: ENHRY, SYGVKD. V gave up 4 bases and J gave up 5 bases; unmatched junction bases: 2. The CDR3 is 13 amino acids. The CDR3 here is CAISGQGYQPQHF. The CDR3 DNA sequence: TGTGCCATCAGTGGACAGGGTTATCAGCCCCAGCATTTT.

The rearrangement joins TRBV2 to TRBJ1-6; D is uncertain. The CDR3 has 11 residues. CDR1 is SNHLY, CDR2 FYNNEI, per germline. V lost 1 base to trimming and J lost 16 bases, with 8 bases between them. This chain's CDR3 is CASSEGESLHF. In DNA form, the CDR3 reads TGTGCCAGCAGTGAAGGGGAGTCTCTCCACTTT.

The CDR3 reads CASSPPAGGVKNIQYF. The CDR3 DNA reads TGTGCCAGCTCACCACCAGCAGGGGGCGTCAAAAACATTCAGTACTTC. V gene TRBV18 combines with J gene TRBJ2-4; TRBD1 agrees at 8 bases. Germline trimming cut 0 bases from V and 3 bases from J; bases unmatched to any gene: 4. CDR1 and CDR2 (germline): KGHSH, LQKENI. This CDR3 contains 16 residues. Looking up the rest from reference TRBV18 and TRBJ2-4 gives the full variable domain: NAGVMQNPRHLVRRRGQEARLRCSPMKGHSHVYWYRQLPEEGLKFMVYLQKENIIDESGMPKERFSAEFPKEGPSILRIQQVVRGDSAAYFCASSPPAGGVKNIQYFGAGTRLSVL.

In DNA, the CDR3 is TGCAGCGTTGACGGGACATCCACAGATACGCAGTATTTT. This codes for CSVDGTSTDTQYF. This chain links TRBV29-1 with TRBJ2-3, with a weak D call TRBD1 (6 bases). This CDR3 has 13 residues. Trimming took 3 bases from V and 2 from J, leaving 9 bases between them. Looked up from germline, CDR1 is SQVTM and CDR2 is ANQGSEA.